These 24 T cell receptor beta chains came from one sample sequenced in a study of CD8 T cells in Susac syndrome. It was with random hexamers that roughly 0.5 to 1 ug RNA was reverse transcribed. One entry per CDR3 protein, called by TCRdb with MiXCR from the immunoSEQ multiplex PCR reads. The sample has 100,000 to 150,000 distinct CDR3 sequences; roughly 96% are singletons. The sequenced sample consisted of CD4+ T cells from PBMCs. The origin of the receptors is a human donor in good health.

The chain recombines TRBV5-6 with TRBJ1-1; D uncertain. CDR1 is SGHDT and CDR2 is YYEEEE in the germline V gene. This CDR3 contains 14 residues. Trimming shortened V by 3 bases and J by 0 bases, and 9 bases separated the two germline ends. DNA for the CDR3: TGTGCCAGCAGCTCAAAGCGGTTGAACACTGAAGCTTTCTTT. It is translated as CASSSKRLNTEAFF.

V gene TRBV3-1 combines with J gene TRBJ1-1, with a weak D call TRBD1 (5 bases). The V end was cut by 3 bases, the J end by 10 bases, with 15 bases between. The length of the CDR3 is 13 residues. Per the germline V gene, CDR1 is LGHDT and CDR2 is YNNKEL (reference sequence). In DNA form, the CDR3 reads TGTGCCAGCAGCCAGGGGGACGGGGCCCGAGCTTTCTTT. This sequence encodes CASSQGDGARAFF.

The chain is built from TRBV27 and TRBJ1-2, with a weak D call TRBD1 (5 bases). CDR1 is MNHEY, CDR2 SMNVEV, per germline (reference sequence). Trimming took off 6 bases at V and 3 bases at J, with 11 bases between the two ends. The CDR3 totals 13 residues. CDR3 bases: TGTGCCAGCAGCCGCGGGACGGACTATGGCTACACCTTC. It codes for CASSRGTDYGYTF.

This chain connects TRBV20-1 to TRBJ2-7; 10 positions agree with TRBD1. The germline V gene has CDR1 DFQATT and CDR2 SNEGSKA (reference sequence). This CDR3 spans 13 amino acids. J was trimmed by 6 bases and V by 6 bases; bases with no gene match: 8. The DNA of the CDR3 is TGCAGTGCGACAGGGGGCCCTACAAGCGAGCAGTACTTC. The encoded protein is CSATGGPTSEQYF.

This rearrangement joins TRBV18 to TRBJ2-7; TRBD2 matches 10 bases. The V gene's germline CDR1 is KGHSH and CDR2 LQKENI. This CDR3 is 15 amino acids long. V lost 0 bases to trimming and J lost 6 bases; unmatched junction nucleotides: 5. The CDR3 reads CASSPPLAGIPEQYF. DNA of the CDR3: TGTGCCAGCTCACCACCACTAGCGGGAATCCCCGAGCAGTACTTC.

The V gene is TRBV10-3, the J gene TRBJ2-7; tentative D call: TRBD2 (7 bases). The germline gives CDR1 ENHRY, CDR2 SYGVKD. The CDR3 consists of 15 residues. Trimming pared 2 bases from V and 9 bases from J, leaving 20 bases between. CDR3 protein: CAISESEQGTTGQYF. As DNA, the CDR3 is TGTGCCATCAGTGAGAGCGAGCAGGGGACTACGGGGCAGTACTTC.

The chain has TRBV20-1 and TRBJ2-7; 8 positions agree with TRBD1. This CDR3 is 14 amino acids long. CDR1 is DFQATT, CDR2 SNEGSKA, per germline (reference sequence). After removal of 5 bases from V and 6 bases from J, the junction contained 12 bases not matched to a gene. The CDR3 is CSALRTGKDPEQYF. CDR3 DNA: TGCAGTGCTCTCCGGACAGGGAAGGATCCCGAGCAGTACTTC.

The J gene is TRBJ2-7, the V gene TRBV5-6; D is uncertain. Per germline, CDR1 SGHDT and CDR2 YYEEEE. The CDR3 contains 11 residues. The V end lost 0 bases, the J end lost 6 bases, and 4 bases lay between the germline ends. The CDR3 region is CASSLGTEQYF. The CDR3 bases are TGTGCCAGCAGCTTGGGGACCGAGCAGTACTTC.

V gene TRBV4-2 combines with J gene TRBJ2-1, with no clear D. The CDR3 has 14 amino acids. Per the germline V gene, CDR1 is LGHNA and CDR2 is YNFKEQ. The germline V and J ends were trimmed by 0 bases and 9 bases, with 12 bases remaining between them. Here the CDR3 DNA reads TGTGCCAGCAGCCAAGAGAGGAGATCTGGTGAGCAGTTCTTC. Translation gives CASSQERRSGEQFF.

The rearrangement links TRBV6-6 to TRBJ1-2; no reliable D call. This CDR3 comprises 15 residues. Trimming removed 0 bases at V and 2 bases at J, with 10 bases between. Germline values: CDR1 MNHNY, CDR2 SVGAGI (reference sequence). CDR3 sequence: CASSYSAHVNYGYTF. CDR3 in DNA: TGTGCCAGCAGTTACTCGGCGCATGTAAACTATGGCTACACCTTC.

V gene TRBV7-9 combines with J gene TRBJ2-5; no reliable D call. The CDR3 runs 11 residues. V lost 7 bases to trimming and J lost 5 bases, with 8 bases between them. Germline CDR1 reads SEHNR; CDR2 reads FQNEAQ (reference sequence). In DNA, the CDR3 is TGTGCCAGCACCCCCCGGGAGACCCAGTACTTC. Translated, it gives CASTPRETQYF.

V and J are TRBV5-4 and TRBJ2-3; unclear D gene. Germline V CDR1 and CDR2: SGHNT, YYREEE (reference sequence). Trimming cost V 6 bases and J 5 bases, with 16 bases left between them. The CDR3 is 14 amino acids. The CDR3 DNA sequence: TGTGCCAGCACAGTCGCTAGTCTAGTAGATACGCAGTATTTT. Protein sequence: CASTVASLVDTQYF.

V gene TRBV14 combines with J gene TRBJ2-7, with D hard to call. The CDR3 spans 13 residues. Trimming left V 2 bases short and J 0 bases short, with 5 bases between. CDR1 SGHDN and CDR2 FVKESK come from the germline V gene. CDR3 in amino acids: CASSQTGSYEQYF. DNA of the CDR3: TGTGCCAGCAGCCAAACCGGCTCCTACGAGCAGTACTTC.

The rearrangement uses TRBV19 and TRBJ1-1; D is possibly TRBD1 (5 bases). CDR1 LNHDA and CDR2 SQIVND come from the germline V gene (reference sequence). The CDR3 contains 13 residues. The germline V and J ends were trimmed by 3 bases and 10 bases, with 15 bases remaining between them. The CDR3, as DNA: TGTGCCAGTAGTATTTCGGGGGAAGGTACAGCTTTCTTT. Its protein is CASSISGEGTAFF.

This clonotype was detected once. The chain has TRBV9 and TRBJ2-1, with D perhaps being TRBD1 or TRBD2 (5 bases each). The CDR3 loop spans 14 amino acids. The V gene lost 3 bases and the J gene lost 9 bases, with 16 bases spanning the gap. Germline CDR1 and CDR2: SGDLS and YYNGEE. The CDR3 reads CASSGARGRGEQFF. The DNA of the CDR3 is TGTGCCAGCAGCGGGGCCCGGGGCCGGGGTGAGCAGTTCTTC.

This rearrangement joins TRBV18 to TRBJ2-2; D gene ambiguous. Trimming shortened V by 3 bases and J by 0 bases, and 5 bases separated the two germline ends. Germline values: CDR1 KGHSH, CDR2 LQKENI. The CDR3 covers 14 residues. The DNA of the CDR3 is TGTGCCAGCTCACCCCTTACGAACACCGGGGAGCTGTTTTTT. It translates to CASSPLTNTGELFF. Filled out from reference TRBV18 and TRBJ2-2, the complete variable domain reads NAGVMQNPRHLVRRRGQEARLRCSPMKGHSHVYWYRQLPEEGLKFMVYLQKENIIDESGMPKERFSAEFPKEGPSILRIQQVVRGDSAAYFCASSPLTNTGELFFGEGSRLTVL.

This chain joins TRBV7-2 and TRBJ2-1, with D unclear. CDR1 is SGHTA, CDR2 FQGNSA, per germline. The CDR3 consists of 13 residues. Deletions cut 4 bases from V and 1 base from J, with 5 bases between. DNA of the CDR3: TGTGCCAGCAGCTCCTCATCCTACAATGAGCAGTTCTTC. Translating gives CASSSSSYNEQFF.

This clonotype was picked up one time. The V and J genes are TRBV3-1 and TRBJ2-2; D possibly corresponds to TRBD2 (7 bases). The CDR3 totals 16 residues. Germline V CDR1 and CDR2: LGHDT, YNNKEL (reference sequence). V was cut by 4 bases and J by 0 bases, with 12 bases left in between. CDR3 region: CASSPTGGANTGELFF. In DNA form, the CDR3 reads TGTGCCAGCAGCCCGACGGGGGGCGCGAACACCGGGGAGCTGTTTTTT.

J is TRBJ2-7 and V is TRBV12-3 or TRBV12-4; unclear D gene. V dropped 5 bases and J dropped 7 bases, with 15 bases sitting between them. This CDR3 has 13 amino acids. CDR3 sequence reads: CASSPQDLGEQYF. The CDR3 bases are TGTGCCAGCAGTCCCCAGGACCTAGGGGAGCAGTACTTC.

The gene calls are TRBV6-5 and TRBJ2-1, with D unresolved. Trimming pared 7 bases from V and 5 bases from J, leaving 12 bases between. CDR3 length: 13 amino acids. CDR1 and CDR2 from the germline V gene are MNHEY and SVGAGI. The CDR3 loop is CASTRPSHNEQFF. CDR3 bases: TGTGCCAGCACCAGACCGTCCCACAATGAGCAGTTCTTC.

The chain employs TRBV5-1 and TRBJ2-1; a weak D match, TRBD2 (5 bases). CDR1 and CDR2 (germline): SGHRS, YFSETQ. The CDR3 contains 12 residues. The ends were cut back, 2 bases at V and 5 bases at J, with 5 bases in the middle. This CDR3 reads CASSFGDNEQFF. The CDR3 DNA reads as TGCGCCAGCAGCTTCGGGGACAATGAGCAGTTCTTC. The full variable domain, in which reference TRBV5-1 and TRBJ2-1 provide the parts outside the CDR3, is KAGVTQTPRYLIKTRGQQVTLSCSPISGHRSVSWYQQTPGQGLQFLFEYFSETQRNKGNFPGRFSGRQFSNSRSEMNVSTLELGDSALYLCASSFGDNEQFFGPGTRLTVL.

This chain connects TRBV20-1 to TRBJ2-5, with 12 bases identical to TRBD2. The trim removed 5 bases at V and 5 bases at J, leaving 15 bases unmatched. The CDR3 contains 17 residues. Germline V gene data show CDR1 as DFQATT and CDR2 as SNEGSKA (reference sequence). CDR3 loop: CSALGGPSGRVDETQYF. The CDR3 bases are TGCAGTGCTCTAGGTGGCCCTAGCGGGAGGGTTGACGAGACCCAGTACTTC.

CDR3 nucleotides: TGTGCCAGCAGCCCTAACCCCGAAGAGACCCAGTACTTC. It yields the protein CASSPNPEETQYF. The genes are TRBV5-4 and TRBJ2-5; D remains ambiguous. The germline CDR1 and CDR2 sequences are SGHNT and YYREEE (reference sequence). This CDR3 contains 13 residues. Between the trimmed V and J ends, which lost 4 bases and 3 bases, there was a span of 10 bases.

The chain employs TRBV9 and TRBJ2-7, with 7 bases aligning to TRBD2. CDR3 length: 14 amino acids. Germline V CDR1 and CDR2: SGDLS, YYNGEE. V was pared by 3 bases and J by 2 bases, with 5 bases of the junction left unmatched. Written as DNA, the CDR3 is TGTGCCAGCAGCGGAGGGGAGGGGCCCTACGAGCAGTACTTC. Amino acids: CASSGGEGPYEQYF.